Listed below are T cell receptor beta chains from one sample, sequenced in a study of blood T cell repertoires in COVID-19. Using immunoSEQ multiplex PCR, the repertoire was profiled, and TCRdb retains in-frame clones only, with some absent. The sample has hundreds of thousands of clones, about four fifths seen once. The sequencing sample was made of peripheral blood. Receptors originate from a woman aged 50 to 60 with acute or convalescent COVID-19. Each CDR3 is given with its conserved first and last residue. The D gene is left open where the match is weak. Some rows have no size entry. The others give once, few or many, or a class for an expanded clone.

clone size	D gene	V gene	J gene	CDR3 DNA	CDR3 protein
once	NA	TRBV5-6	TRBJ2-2	TGTGCCAGCAGCTTTCCCGGGACTCAAAACACCGGGGAGCTGTTTTTT	CASSFPGTQNTGELFF
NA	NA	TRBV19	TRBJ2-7	TGTGCCAGTAGTATGGGTTGGGGTAGCGTGATCTACGAGCAGTACTTC	CASSMGWGSVIYEQYF
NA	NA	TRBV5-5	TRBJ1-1	TGTGCCAGCAGCTCCAGGGCGCACACTGAAGCTTTCTTT	CASSSRAHTEAFF
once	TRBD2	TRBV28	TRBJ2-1	TGTGCCAGCAGTTTTAATTTGGCGGGAGATGATGTCAATGAGCAGTTCTTC	CASSFNLAGDDVNEQFF
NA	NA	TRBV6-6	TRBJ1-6	TGTGCCAGCAGTCCCACCCAGTCCTCACCCCTCCACTTT	CASSPTQSSPLHF
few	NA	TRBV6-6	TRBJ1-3	TGTGCCAGCTACGAAGTTGGTAGTCCTGGAAACACCATATATTTT	CASYEVGSPGNTIYF
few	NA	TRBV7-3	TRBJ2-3	TGTGCCAGCAGCTTATCAGGGGGACTTTACACAGATACGCAGTATTTT	CASSLSGGLYTDTQYF
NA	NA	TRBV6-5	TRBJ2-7	TGTGCCAGCAGGGGCCCCCTACGTGTAACAGGCGAGCAGTACTTC	CASRGPLRVTGEQYF
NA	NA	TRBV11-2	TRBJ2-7	TGTGCCAGCAGCCAGGGTGGCGAGCAGTACTTC	CASSQGGEQYF
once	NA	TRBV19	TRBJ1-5	TGTGCCAGTAGTATGGAGAGGGCCAGGGCGGGAAGCAATCAGCCCCAGCATTTT	CASSMERARAGSNQPQHF
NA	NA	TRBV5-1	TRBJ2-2	TGCGCCAGCAGCTTGGGGCCCCTAGCGAACACCGGGGAGCTGTTTTTT	CASSLGPLANTGELFF
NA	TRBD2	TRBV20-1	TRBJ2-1	TGCAGTGCTAGTAGCGGGAATTTGAATGAGCAGTTCTTC	CSASSGNLNEQFF
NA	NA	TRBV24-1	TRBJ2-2	TGTGCCACCAGTGTGGGGGCGCATGACACCGGGGAGCTGTTTTTT	CATSVGAHDTGELFF
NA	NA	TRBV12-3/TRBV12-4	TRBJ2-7	TGTGCCAGCAGCGCTGAGGACGAGCAGTACTTC	CASSAEDEQYF
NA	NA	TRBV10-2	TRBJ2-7	TGCGCCAGCAGTGAGACCATCGTAGGCCCAGGCGAGCAGTACTTC	CASSETIVGPGEQYF
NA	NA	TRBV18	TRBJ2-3	TGTGCCAGCTCACCCGTGGACTCGCCTCGCACAGATACGCAGTATTTT	CASSPVDSPRTDTQYF
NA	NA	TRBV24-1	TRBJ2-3	TGTGCCACCAGTGCGGACAGTTTCACAGATACGCAGTATTTT	CATSADSFTDTQYF
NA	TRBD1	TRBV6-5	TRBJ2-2	TGTGCCAGCGACAGGGCGTACACCGGGGAGCTGTTTTTT	CASDRAYTGELFF
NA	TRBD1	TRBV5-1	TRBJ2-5	TGCGCCAGCAGCTTTGGACAGGGAGCTCGACAAGAGACCCAGTACTTC	CASSFGQGARQETQYF
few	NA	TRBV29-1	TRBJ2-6	TGCAGCGTTTACCCCGGGACAACTGGGGCCAACGTCCTGACTTTC	CSVYPGTTGANVLTF
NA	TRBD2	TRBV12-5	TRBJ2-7	TGTGCTAGTGGTCCGGGACTAGCGGGAGGCTACGAGCAGTACTTC	CASGPGLAGGYEQYF
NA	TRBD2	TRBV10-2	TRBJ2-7	TGCGCCAGCAGTTTCTATCCGGGACTAGCTTACGAGCAGTACTTC	CASSFYPGLAYEQYF
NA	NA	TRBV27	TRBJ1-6	TGTGCCAGCAGTTTTATTACAAAGAATTCACCCCTCCACTTT	CASSFITKNSPLHF
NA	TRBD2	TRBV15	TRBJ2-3	TGTGCCACCAGCCTACTTAGCGGGACTAGCACAGATACGCAGTATTTT	CATSLLSGTSTDTQYF
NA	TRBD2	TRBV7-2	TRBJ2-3	TGTGCCAGCAGCTCCATAGCGGGGTCGTTGACAGATACGCAGTATTTT	CASSSIAGSLTDTQYF
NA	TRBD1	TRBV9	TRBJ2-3	TGTGCCAGCAGCCCGAGAGGCCCGCGAGGGGACAGCACAACAGATACGCAGTATTTT	CASSPRGPRGDSTTDTQYF